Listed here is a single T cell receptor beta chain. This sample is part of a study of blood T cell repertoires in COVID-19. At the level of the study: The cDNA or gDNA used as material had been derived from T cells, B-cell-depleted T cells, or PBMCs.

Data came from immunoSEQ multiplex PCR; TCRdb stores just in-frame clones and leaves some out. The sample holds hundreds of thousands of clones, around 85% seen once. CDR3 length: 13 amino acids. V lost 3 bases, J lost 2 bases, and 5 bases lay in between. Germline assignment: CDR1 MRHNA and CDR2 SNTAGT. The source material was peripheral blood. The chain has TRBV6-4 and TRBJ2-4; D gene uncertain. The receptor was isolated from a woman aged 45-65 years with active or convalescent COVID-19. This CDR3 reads CASSDPPKNIQYF. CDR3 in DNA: TGTGCCAGCAGTGATCCTCCCAAAAACATTCAGTACTTC.